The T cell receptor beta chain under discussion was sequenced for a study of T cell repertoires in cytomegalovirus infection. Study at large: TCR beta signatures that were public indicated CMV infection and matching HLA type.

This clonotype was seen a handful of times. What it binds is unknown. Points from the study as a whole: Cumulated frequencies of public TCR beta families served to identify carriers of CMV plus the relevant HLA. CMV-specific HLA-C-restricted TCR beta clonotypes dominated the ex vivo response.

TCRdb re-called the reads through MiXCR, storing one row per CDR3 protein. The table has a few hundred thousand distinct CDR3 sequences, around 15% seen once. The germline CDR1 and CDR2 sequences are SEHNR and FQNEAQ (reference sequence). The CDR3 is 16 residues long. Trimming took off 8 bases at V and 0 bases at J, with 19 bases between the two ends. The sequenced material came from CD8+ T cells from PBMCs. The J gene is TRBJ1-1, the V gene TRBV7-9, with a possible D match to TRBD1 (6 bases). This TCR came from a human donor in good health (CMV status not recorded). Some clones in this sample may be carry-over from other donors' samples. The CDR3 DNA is TGTGCCAGCGGCGTTGCGGAGGGGGGACTGAACACTGAAGCTTTCTTT. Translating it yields CASGVAEGGLNTEAFF.